A single sample is the source of the 7 T cell receptor beta chains below, sequenced in a study of blood T cells in healthy people across ages. For the second PCR, which ran for about 7 to 11 cycles, a sample-barcoded 5' primer and a J-beta primer mix were used. TCRdb independently ran MiXCR on the 5' RACE reads; one entry per CDR3 protein. This sample carries some 890,000 distinct CDR3 sequences, 25% to 30% of them seen once, and the ten largest clones take 10% to 13%. In addition, the sample was reused for a study of T cells of mothers and their children.

Sequenced sample: blood. These receptors were taken from a woman aged 40-49 years in good health.

This clonotype was observed at least ten times. This chain uses TRBV9 with TRBJ2-1; 10 bases fit TRBD1. Germline CDR1 SGDLS, CDR2 YYNGEE. The CDR3 totals 15 residues. V shed 4 bases, J shed 2 bases, and the junction held 3 bases outside the gene matches. CDR3 DNA: TGTGCCAGCAGCATGGGGACAGGGGCCTACAATGAGCAGTTCTTC. Residues: CASSMGTGAYNEQFF. Full variable domain (remainder filled in from reference TRBV9 and TRBJ2-1): DSGVTQTPKHLITATGQRVTLRCSPRSGDLSVYWYQQSLDQGLQFLIQYYNGEERAKGNILERFSAQQFPDLHSELNLSSLELGDSALYFCASSMGTGAYNEQFFGPGTRLTVL.

The table lists this clonotype with many counts. This chain links TRBV2 with TRBJ1-2; D possibly corresponds to TRBD1 (5 bases). The CDR3 extends over 16 amino acids. Germline V gives CDR1 SNHLY, CDR2 FYNNEI. The V end lost 4 bases, the J end lost 4 bases, and 19 bases lay between the germline ends. The CDR3 nucleotides read TGTGCCAGCAGTGGGACTCAGGGCCACCTAGGCTATGGCTACACCTTC. It yields the protein CASSGTQGHLGYGYTF.

Only a few counts were recorded for this clonotype. The J gene is TRBJ1-1, the V gene TRBV6-5; D is ambiguous. The CDR3 runs 14 residues. V was clipped by 6 bases and J by 5 bases, with 16 bases between them. CDR1 and CDR2 (germline): MNHEY, SVGAGI. Here the CDR3 DNA reads TGTGCCAGCAGAGCCGCTGGGGTCGTGACTGAAGCTTTCTTT. Its translation is CASRAAGVVTEAFF.

This clonotype was seen a few times. The gene calls are TRBV7-9 and TRBJ1-5; 7 bases are a match to TRBD1. Germline V gene lookup returns CDR1 SEHNR and CDR2 FQNEAQ (reference sequence). J was trimmed by 3 bases and V by 5 bases; bases with no gene match: 10. The CDR3 spans 16 residues. CDR3 bases: TGTGCCAGCAGCCCAGCCATAACAGGGGTCAATCAGCCCCAGCATTTT. Translated, it gives CASSPAITGVNQPQHF. The full variable domain, with the rest looked up from reference TRBV7-9 and TRBJ1-5, is DTGVSQNPRHKITKRGQNVTFRCDPISEHNRLYWYRQTLGQGPEFLTYFQNEAQLEKSRLLSDRFSAERPKGSFSTLEIQRTEQGDSAMYLCASSPAITGVNQPQHFGDGTRLSIL.

Regarding this clonotype: A far bigger clonotype differs at one base, so this is likely a read error. The rearrangement joins TRBV7-6 to TRBJ2-7; D is ambiguous. The CDR3 runs 12 residues. Germline V gene lookup returns CDR1 SGHVS and CDR2 FNYEAQ. This CDR3 is CASSLDLGELYF. CDR3 coding DNA: TGTGCCAGCAGCTTAGACCTTGGCGAGCTGTACTTC.

CDR3 region: CASSPLGKGAYTEAFF. In nucleotides, the CDR3 is TGTGCCAGCAGCCCCCTCGGAAAGGGGGCCTACACTGAAGCTTTCTTT. The chain employs TRBV9 and TRBJ1-1, with 7 bases matching TRBD1. This CDR3 is 16 amino acids long. In germline, CDR1 is SGDLS, CDR2 YYNGEE. J gave up 3 bases and V 4 bases, and 12 bases lay outside the gene matches. Drawing the rest from reference TRBV9 and TRBJ1-1, the complete variable domain is DSGVTQTPKHLITATGQRVTLRCSPRSGDLSVYWYQQSLDQGLQFLIQYYNGEERAKGNILERFSAQQFPDLHSELNLSSLELGDSALYFCASSPLGKGAYTEAFFGQGTRLTVV.

V and J are TRBV20-1 and TRBJ2-6, with D tentatively TRBD2 (5 bases). V was pared by 5 bases and J by 0 bases, with 8 bases between. CDR1 is DFQATT, CDR2 SNEGSKA, per germline (reference sequence). This CDR3 region has 14 residues. Here the CDR3 DNA reads TGCAGTGCTTCGGGGATCTCTGGGGCCAACGTCCTGACTTTC. It is translated as CSASGISGANVLTF.